This T cell receptor (beta chain) was recorded in a study of STAT5B mutations in CD4+ large granular lymphocyte leukemia. As to this clone: Its target is unknown.

Study-level findings and limits: TRBV06-family usage was enriched in top patient clones (8/27) versus controls (2/35).

From germline, CDR1 is MDHEN and CDR2 SYDVKM. The V gene end was trimmed by 7 bases and the J gene end by 5 bases; junction bases not matched to a gene: 10. This CDR3 is 15 amino acids long. Measured with immunoSEQ multiplex PCR; TCRdb has only the in-frame clones, and not every one. The repertoire holds roughly 23,000 clones, 60% to 85% seen once, with about 0.42% in the top ten. The source of this sequence is a human donor in good health. Sequencing was carried out using CD4+ T cells from blood buffy coats. The V gene is TRBV28, the J gene TRBJ2-5, with TRBD1 matching over 10 bases. The DNA for the CDR3 is TGTGCCAGCATCGACTCGGGACAGGGGAGGGAGACCCAGTACTTC. The encoded protein is CASIDSGQGRETQYF.